This T cell receptor (beta chain) was obtained from a study of T cell responses to AZD1222 COVID-19 vaccine. Worth noting for this clone: Its cognate antigen is unknown.

Assay used: immunoSEQ multiplex PCR; TCRdb lists only in-frame clones, some missing. Counted here are over 130,000 clones, about 90% occurring once; the ten biggest clones make up around 3.5%. Findings of the study overall: At baseline, seropositivity was found in only six or seven AZD1222 recipients. Samples come after the peak T cell response, not at day 14. The donors showed a predominance of white British ancestry and of females, with possible underestimation of clonal diversity. Increased Spike-specific TCR breadth and depth were observed after two AZD1222 doses.

This specimen was peripheral blood, taken on day 0 of AZD1222 vaccination. The TCR comes from an adult in good health.

CDR3 in amino acids: CAISTEEMNTEAFF. The CDR3 DNA reads as TGTGCCATCAGTACCGAGGAAATGAACACTGAAGCTTTCTTT. This rearrangement joins TRBV10-3 to TRBJ1-1; D remains ambiguous. V lost 5 bases to trimming and J lost 0 bases, with 10 bases between them. The CDR3 is made up of 14 amino acids. CDR1 ENHRY and CDR2 SYGVKD come from the germline V gene.